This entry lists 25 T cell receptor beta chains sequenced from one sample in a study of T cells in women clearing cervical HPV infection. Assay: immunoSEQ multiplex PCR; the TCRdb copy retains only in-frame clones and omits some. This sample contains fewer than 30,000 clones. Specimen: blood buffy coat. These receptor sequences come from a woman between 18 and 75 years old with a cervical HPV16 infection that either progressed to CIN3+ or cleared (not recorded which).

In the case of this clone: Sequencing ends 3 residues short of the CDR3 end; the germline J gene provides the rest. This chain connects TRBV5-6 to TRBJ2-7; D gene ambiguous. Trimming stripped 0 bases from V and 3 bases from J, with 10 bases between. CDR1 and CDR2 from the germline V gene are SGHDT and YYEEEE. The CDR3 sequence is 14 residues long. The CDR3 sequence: CASSLGRRYYEQYF. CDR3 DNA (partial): TGTGCCAGCAGCTTGGGTCGCAGATACTACGAG. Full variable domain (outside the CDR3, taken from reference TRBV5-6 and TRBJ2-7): DAGVTQSPTHLIKTRGQQVTLRCSPKSGHDTVSWYQQALGQGPQFIFQYYEEEERQRGNFPDRFSGHQFPNYSSELNVNALLLGDSALYLCASSLGRRYYEQYFGPGTRLTVT.

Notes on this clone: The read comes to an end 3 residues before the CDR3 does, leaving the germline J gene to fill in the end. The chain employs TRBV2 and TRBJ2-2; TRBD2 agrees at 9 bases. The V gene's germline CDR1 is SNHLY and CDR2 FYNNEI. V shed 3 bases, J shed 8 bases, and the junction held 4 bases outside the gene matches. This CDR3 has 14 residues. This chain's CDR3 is CASSDNLAGGELFF. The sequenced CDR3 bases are TGTGCCAGCAGTGACAATCTAGCGGGGGGGGAG.

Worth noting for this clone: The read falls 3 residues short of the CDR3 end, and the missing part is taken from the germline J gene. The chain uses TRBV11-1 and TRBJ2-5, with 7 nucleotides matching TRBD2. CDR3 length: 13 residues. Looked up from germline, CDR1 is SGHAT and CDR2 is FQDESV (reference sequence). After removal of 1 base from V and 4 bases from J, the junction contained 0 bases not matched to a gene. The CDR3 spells CASSLGLAETQYF. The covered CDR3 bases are TGTGCCAGCAGCTTAGGACTAGCAGAGACC.

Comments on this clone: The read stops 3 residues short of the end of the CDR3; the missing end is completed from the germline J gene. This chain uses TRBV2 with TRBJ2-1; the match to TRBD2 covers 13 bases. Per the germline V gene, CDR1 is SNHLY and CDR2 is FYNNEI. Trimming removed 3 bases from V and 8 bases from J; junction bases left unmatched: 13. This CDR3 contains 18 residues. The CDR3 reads CASSELRGLAGDVDEQFF. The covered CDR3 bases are TGTGCCAGCAGTGAGTTGCGCGGACTAGCGGGAGATGTCGATGAG.

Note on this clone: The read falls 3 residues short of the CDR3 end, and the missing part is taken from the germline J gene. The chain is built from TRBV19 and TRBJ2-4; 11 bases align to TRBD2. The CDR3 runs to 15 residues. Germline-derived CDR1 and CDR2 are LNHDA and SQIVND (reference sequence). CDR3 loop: CASSIGTSGVETQYF. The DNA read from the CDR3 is TGTGCCAGTAGTATCGGGACTAGCGGTGTTGAGACT. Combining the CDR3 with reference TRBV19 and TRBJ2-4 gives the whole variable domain DGGITQSPKYLFRKEGQNVTLSCEQNLNHDAMYWYRQDPGQGLRLIYYSQIVNDFQKGDIAEGYSVSREKKESFPLTVTSAQKNPTAFYLCASSIGTSGVETQYFGAGTRLSVL.

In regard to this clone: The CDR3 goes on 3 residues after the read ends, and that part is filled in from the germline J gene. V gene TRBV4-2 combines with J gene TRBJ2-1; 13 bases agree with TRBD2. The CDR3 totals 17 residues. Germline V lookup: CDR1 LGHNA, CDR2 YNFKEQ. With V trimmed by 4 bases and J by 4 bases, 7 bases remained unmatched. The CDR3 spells CASSPGTSGIKYNEQFF. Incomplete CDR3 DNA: TGTGCCAGCAGCCCCGGGACTAGCGGGATCAAGTACAATGAG.

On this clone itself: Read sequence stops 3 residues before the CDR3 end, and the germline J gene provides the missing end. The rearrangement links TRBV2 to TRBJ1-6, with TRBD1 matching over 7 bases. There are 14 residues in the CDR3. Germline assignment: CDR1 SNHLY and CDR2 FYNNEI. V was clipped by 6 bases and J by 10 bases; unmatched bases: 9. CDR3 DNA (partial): TGTGCCAGCAGCTACGACAGGGCTGGATCACCC. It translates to CASSYDRAGSP. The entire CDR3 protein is CASSYDRAGSPLHF.

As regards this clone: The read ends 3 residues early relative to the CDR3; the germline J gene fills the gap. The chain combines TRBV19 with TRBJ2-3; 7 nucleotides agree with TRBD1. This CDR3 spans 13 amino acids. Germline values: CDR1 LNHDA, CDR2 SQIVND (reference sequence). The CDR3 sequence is CAPHTGDGQPQYF. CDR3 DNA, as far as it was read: TGTGCCCCACATACAGGGGATGGTCAGCCG.

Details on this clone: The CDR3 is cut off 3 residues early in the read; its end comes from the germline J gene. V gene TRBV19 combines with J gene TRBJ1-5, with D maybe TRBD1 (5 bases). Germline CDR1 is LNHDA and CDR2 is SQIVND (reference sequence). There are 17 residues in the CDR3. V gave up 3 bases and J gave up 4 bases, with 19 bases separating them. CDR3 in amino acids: CASSIGPQRQRNQPQHF. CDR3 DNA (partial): TGTGCCAGTAGTATCGGTCCCCAAAGACAGAGGAATCAGCCC.

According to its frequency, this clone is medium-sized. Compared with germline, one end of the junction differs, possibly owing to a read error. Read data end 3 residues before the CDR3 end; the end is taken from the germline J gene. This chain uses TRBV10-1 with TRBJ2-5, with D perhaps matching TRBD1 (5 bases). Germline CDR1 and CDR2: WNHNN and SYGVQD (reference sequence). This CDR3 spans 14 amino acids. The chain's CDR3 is CASREWGNRETQYF. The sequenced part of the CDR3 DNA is TGCGCCAGCAGGGAGTGGGGCAATAGGGAGACC.

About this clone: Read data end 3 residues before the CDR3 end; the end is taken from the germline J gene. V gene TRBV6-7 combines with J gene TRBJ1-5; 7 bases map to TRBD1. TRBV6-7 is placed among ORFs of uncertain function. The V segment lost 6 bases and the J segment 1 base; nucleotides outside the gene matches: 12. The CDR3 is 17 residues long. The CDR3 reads CASSGGKGGPSNQPQHF. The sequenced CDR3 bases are TGTGCCAGCAGCGGAGGGAAAGGGGGCCCAAGCAATCAGCCC.

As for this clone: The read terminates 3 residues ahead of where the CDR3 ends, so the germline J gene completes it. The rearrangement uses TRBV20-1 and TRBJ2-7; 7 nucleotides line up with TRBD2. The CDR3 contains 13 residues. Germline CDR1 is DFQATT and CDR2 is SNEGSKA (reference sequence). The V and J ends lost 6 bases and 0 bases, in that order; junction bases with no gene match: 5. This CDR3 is CSAHGGSSYEQYF. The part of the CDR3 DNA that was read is TGCAGTGCCCATGGCGGGAGCTCCTACGAG.

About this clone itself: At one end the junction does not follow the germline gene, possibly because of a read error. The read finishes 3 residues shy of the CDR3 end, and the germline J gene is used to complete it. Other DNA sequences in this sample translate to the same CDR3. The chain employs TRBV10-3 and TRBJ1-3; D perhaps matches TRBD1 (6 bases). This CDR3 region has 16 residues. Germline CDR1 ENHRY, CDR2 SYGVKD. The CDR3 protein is CAISEVRGSPGNTIYF. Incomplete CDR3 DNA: TGTGCCATCAGTGAGGTCAGGGGTTCGCCTGGAAACACT.

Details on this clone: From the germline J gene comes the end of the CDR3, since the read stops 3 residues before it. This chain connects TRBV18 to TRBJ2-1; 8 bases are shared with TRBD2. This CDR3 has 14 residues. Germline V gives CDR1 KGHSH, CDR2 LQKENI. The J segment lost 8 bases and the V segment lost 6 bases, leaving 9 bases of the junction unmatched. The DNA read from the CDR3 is TGTGCCAGCTCGTCTTTCGGACTAGCTCATGAG. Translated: CASSSFGLAHE. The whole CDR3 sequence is CASSSFGLAHEQFF.

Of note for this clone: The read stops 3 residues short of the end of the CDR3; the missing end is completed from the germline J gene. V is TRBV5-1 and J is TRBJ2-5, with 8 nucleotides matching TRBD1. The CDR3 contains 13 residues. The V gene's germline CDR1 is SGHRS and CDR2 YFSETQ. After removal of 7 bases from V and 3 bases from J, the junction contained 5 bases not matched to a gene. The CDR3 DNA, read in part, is TGCGCCAGCCGAAAGACAGGGGAAGAGACC. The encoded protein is CASRKTGEET. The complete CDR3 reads CASRKTGEETQYF.

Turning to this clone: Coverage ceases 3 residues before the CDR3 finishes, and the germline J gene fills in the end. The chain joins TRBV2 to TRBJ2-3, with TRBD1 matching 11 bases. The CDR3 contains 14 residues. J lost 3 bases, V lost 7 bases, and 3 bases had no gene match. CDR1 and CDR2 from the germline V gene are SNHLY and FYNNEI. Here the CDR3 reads CASTRDRGTDTQYF. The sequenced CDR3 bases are TGTGCCAGCACCCGGGACAGGGGGACAGATACG.

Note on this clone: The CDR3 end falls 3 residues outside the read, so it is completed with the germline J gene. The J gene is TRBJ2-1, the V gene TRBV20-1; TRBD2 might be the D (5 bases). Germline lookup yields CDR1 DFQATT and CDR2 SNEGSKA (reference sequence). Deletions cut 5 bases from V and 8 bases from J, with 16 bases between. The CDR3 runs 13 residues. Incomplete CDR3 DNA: TGCAGTGCTCCCCCTTTGAGGGTCGATGAG. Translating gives CSAPPLRVDE. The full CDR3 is CSAPPLRVDEQFF.

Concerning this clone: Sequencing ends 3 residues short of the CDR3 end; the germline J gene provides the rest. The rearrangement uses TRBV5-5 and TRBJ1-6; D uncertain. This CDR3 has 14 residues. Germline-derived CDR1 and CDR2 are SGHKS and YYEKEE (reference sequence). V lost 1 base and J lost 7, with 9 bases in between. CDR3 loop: CASSLFDWNSPLHF. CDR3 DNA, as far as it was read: TGTGCCAGCAGCTTGTTTGACTGGAATTCACCC.

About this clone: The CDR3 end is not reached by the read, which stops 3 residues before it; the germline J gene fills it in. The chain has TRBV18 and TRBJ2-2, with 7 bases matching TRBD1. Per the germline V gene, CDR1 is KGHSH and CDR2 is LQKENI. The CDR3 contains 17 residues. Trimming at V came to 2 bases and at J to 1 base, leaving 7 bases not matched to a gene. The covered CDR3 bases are TGTGCCAGCTCACCAATAGTGACAGGGCAGAACACCGGGGAG. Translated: CASSPIVTGQNTGE. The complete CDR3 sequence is CASSPIVTGQNTGELFF.

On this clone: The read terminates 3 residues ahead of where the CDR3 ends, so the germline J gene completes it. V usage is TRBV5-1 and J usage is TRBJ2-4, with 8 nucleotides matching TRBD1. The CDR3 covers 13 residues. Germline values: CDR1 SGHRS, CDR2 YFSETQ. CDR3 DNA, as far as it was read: TGCGCCAGCCGCGGACAGGGCCATCAGCCT. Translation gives CASRGQGHQP. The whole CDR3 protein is CASRGQGHQPQYF.

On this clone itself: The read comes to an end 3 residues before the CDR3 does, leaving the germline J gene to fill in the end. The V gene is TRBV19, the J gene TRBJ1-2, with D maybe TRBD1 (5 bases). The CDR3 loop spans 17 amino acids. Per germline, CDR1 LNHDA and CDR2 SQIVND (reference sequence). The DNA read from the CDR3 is TGTGCCAGTAGTCCAGAAGGGACTAGAAGCTCCTACAATGAC. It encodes CASSPEGTRSSYND. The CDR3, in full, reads CASSPEGTRSSYNDYTF.

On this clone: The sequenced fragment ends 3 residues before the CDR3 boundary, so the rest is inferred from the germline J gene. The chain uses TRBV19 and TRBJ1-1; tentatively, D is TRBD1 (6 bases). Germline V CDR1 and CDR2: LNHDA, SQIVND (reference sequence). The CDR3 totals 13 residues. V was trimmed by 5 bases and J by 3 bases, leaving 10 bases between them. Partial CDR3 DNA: TGTGCCAGTAGTTCACAGGGTGACACTGAA. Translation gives CASSSQGDTE. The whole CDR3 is CASSSQGDTEAFF.

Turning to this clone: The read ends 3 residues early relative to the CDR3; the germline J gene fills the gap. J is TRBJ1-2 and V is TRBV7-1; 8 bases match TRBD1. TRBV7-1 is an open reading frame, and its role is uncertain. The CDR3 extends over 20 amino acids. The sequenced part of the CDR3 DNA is TGTGCCAGCAGCTCCTTTCGTATCCCTTCTCTGACAGGGGAGGACTACGAC. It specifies CASSSFRIPSLTGEDYD. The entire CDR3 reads CASSSFRIPSLTGEDYDYTF.

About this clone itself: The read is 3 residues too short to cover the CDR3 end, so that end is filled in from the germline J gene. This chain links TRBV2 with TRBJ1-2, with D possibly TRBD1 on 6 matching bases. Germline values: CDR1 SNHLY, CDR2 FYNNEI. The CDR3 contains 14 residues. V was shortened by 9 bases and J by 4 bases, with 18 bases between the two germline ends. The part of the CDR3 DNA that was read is TGTGCCAGGATAGATTACAGGGTAGGCTATGGC. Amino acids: CARIDYRVGYG. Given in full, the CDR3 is CARIDYRVGYGYTF.

The part of the CDR3 DNA that was read is TGTGCCAGCACCTTTAGCGGGAGGGCCAACGAG. This sequence encodes CASTFSGRANE. The complete CDR3 reads CASTFSGRANEQYF. The J gene is TRBJ2-7, the V gene TRBV6-2 or TRBV6-3, with 11 bases aligning to TRBD2. From the germline J gene comes the end of the CDR3, since the read stops 3 residues before it. The trim removed 7 bases at V and 5 bases at J, leaving 7 bases unmatched. CDR1 is MNHEY, CDR2 SVGEGT, per germline. CDR3 length: 14 amino acids.